The 32 T cell receptor beta chains below all came from one sample that was sequenced in a study of shared clonotypes between healthy human individuals. TCRdb's table, derived via immunoSEQ multiplex PCR, lists solely in-frame clones and lacks some. Of some 630,000 clones listed, about two thirds are singletons. The sequenced sample consisted of memory CD4+ T cells sorted from blood. Described subset: CD45RA-negative fraction. These receptors came from a woman aged 25-40 years in good health.

In this sample, this clone turned up a few times. This chain uses TRBV7-6 with TRBJ1-5, with TRBD1 as a possible D gene (5 bases). Germline V gene sequence: CDR1 SGHVS, CDR2 FNYEAQ. V lost 4 bases, J lost 9 bases, and 16 bases lay in between. The CDR3 loop spans 14 amino acids. CDR3 sequence: CASSCDGTSWPQHF. The DNA for the CDR3 is TGTGCCAGCAGCTGCGATGGGACCTCATGGCCCCAGCATTTT.

The V and J genes are TRBV28 and TRBJ2-2; D uncertain. Trimming cost V 5 bases and J 6 bases, with 7 bases left between them. This CDR3 comprises 12 residues. The germline CDR1 and CDR2 sequences are MDHEN and SYDVKM. The CDR3, as DNA: TGTGCCAGCAGTAGTTTTCCCGGGGAGCTGTTTTTT. As protein: CASSSFPGELFF.

The CDR3 is CASSVRGGQETQYF. The CDR3 DNA reads TGTGCCAGCAGCGTACGGGGCGGTCAAGAGACCCAGTACTTC. J is TRBJ2-5 and V is TRBV9; perhaps D is TRBD1 or TRBD2 (5 bases each). The CDR3 runs 14 residues. Germline assignment: CDR1 SGDLS and CDR2 YYNGEE. With 1 base removed from V and 2 bases from J, the gap between germline ends came to 9 bases.

This chain joins TRBV18 and TRBJ1-3; 9 positions agree with TRBD1. Germline values: CDR1 KGHSH, CDR2 LQKENI. V gave up 3 bases and J gave up 2 bases; unmatched junction bases: 11. This CDR3 has 18 residues. CDR3 residues: CASSPLPPQGAAGNTIYF. In DNA form, the CDR3 reads TGTGCCAGCTCACCTCTACCCCCACAGGGGGCGGCTGGAAACACCATATATTTT.

This chain uses TRBV2 with TRBJ2-1; D remains unclear. Trimming pared 9 bases from V and 0 bases from J, leaving 9 bases between. Germline V gene sequence: CDR1 SNHLY, CDR2 FYNNEI. The CDR3 is made up of 13 amino acids. The CDR3, as DNA: TGTGCCAGTGAGTCTAGCTCCTACAATGAGCAGTTCTTC. This codes for CASESSSYNEQFF.

This chain connects TRBV28 to TRBJ2-1; 7 bases line up with TRBD2. V lost 5 bases, J lost 7 bases, and 11 bases stayed unmatched. CDR1 is MDHEN, CDR2 SYDVKM, per germline. The CDR3 has 15 residues. The CDR3 here is CASSPQRGGRNEQFF. CDR3 in DNA: TGTGCCAGCAGTCCTCAGCGGGGTGGGCGGAATGAGCAGTTCTTC.

This clone was recorded only once. The genes are TRBV5-1 and TRBJ1-2, with 8 bases lining up with TRBD1. The CDR3 extends over 16 amino acids. The trim removed 0 bases at V and 7 bases at J, leaving 11 bases unmatched. Germline V lookup: CDR1 SGHRS, CDR2 YFSETQ. In DNA form, the CDR3 reads TGCGCCAGCAGCTTGGCATGGACAGGGACGGCTGGTGGCTACACCTTC. It translates to CASSLAWTGTAGGYTF.

The chain uses TRBV5-5 and TRBJ2-7, with TRBD2 matching 7 bases. The CDR3 has 15 amino acids. Unmatched junction bases numbered 7, after V lost 0 bases and J lost 4 bases. Looked up from germline, CDR1 is SGHKS and CDR2 is YYEKEE (reference sequence). The CDR3 nucleotides are TGTGCCAGCAGCTTGGTAGGGACGCGGGAGTACGAGCAGTACTTC. Amino acid sequence: CASSLVGTREYEQYF.

This rearrangement joins TRBV7-2 to TRBJ2-5; 8 nucleotides line up with TRBD2. Germline V gene sequence: CDR1 SGHTA, CDR2 FQGNSA. V was clipped by 5 bases and J by 2 bases; unmatched bases: 7. This CDR3 spans 15 amino acids. Written as DNA, the CDR3 is TGTGCCAGCAGCCCCCATAGCGGGATTCAAGAGACCCAGTACTTC. Translating it yields CASSPHSGIQETQYF.

This clone was seen a handful of times. As DNA, the CDR3 is TGTGCCACCCGGACAGGTCCTCACTCTGGGGCCAACGTCCTGACTTTC. It yields the protein CATRTGPHSGANVLTF. The rearrangement uses TRBV28 and TRBJ2-6, with TRBD1 matching over 7 bases. This CDR3 region has 16 residues. V dropped 10 bases and J dropped 0; count of bases not matched to a gene: 9. Germline CDR1 is MDHEN and CDR2 is SYDVKM.

In nucleotides, the CDR3 is TGTGCCAGCAGCTTGGCTGCAGGGTTTATCTACGAGCAGTACTTC. Translated: CASSLAAGFIYEQYF. The J gene is TRBJ2-7, the V gene TRBV7-9, with D tentatively TRBD1 (5 bases). The CDR3 totals 15 residues. Germline CDR1 is SEHNR and CDR2 is FQNEAQ (reference sequence). With 3 bases removed from V and 3 bases from J, the gap between germline ends came to 15 bases. Supplemented by reference TRBV7-9 and TRBJ2-7, the full variable domain reads DTGVSQNPRHKITKRGQNVTFRCDPISEHNRLYWYRQTLGQGPEFLTYFQNEAQLEKSRLLSDRFSAERPKGSFSTLEIQRTEQGDSAMYLCASSLAAGFIYEQYFGPGTRLTVT.

The J gene is TRBJ2-5, the V gene TRBV5-1; D is unclear. The CDR3 loop spans 16 amino acids. The ends were cut back, 0 bases at V and 4 bases at J, with 16 bases in the middle. Germline CDR1 SGHRS, CDR2 YFSETQ. The CDR3 sequence: CASSLGTFSGRETQYF. The CDR3 DNA sequence: TGCGCCAGCAGCTTGGGGACCTTCTCCGGACGAGAGACCCAGTACTTC.

The V call is TRBV7-2, the J call TRBJ2-3; 8 positions match TRBD2. V gave up 5 bases and J gave up 0 bases; unmatched junction bases: 7. The germline CDR1 and CDR2 sequences are SGHTA and FQGNSA. This CDR3 spans 16 amino acids. The CDR3 DNA reads TGTGCCAGCAGCAAGGGACTAGGACATAGCACAGATACGCAGTATTTT. Encoded protein: CASSKGLGHSTDTQYF.

The chain couples TRBV7-9 to TRBJ1-1; D unresolved. The CDR3 is made up of 14 amino acids. Germline assignment: CDR1 SEHNR and CDR2 FQNEAQ (reference sequence). V lost 5 bases and J lost 1, with 11 bases in between. Written as DNA, the CDR3 is TGTGCCAGCAGCCCAAGACCGGCGAACACTGAAGCTTTCTTT. Translating it yields CASSPRPANTEAFF.

In nucleotides, the CDR3 is TGCAGTATGGGGGGGCATCAGCCCCAGCATTTT. Protein: CSMGGHQPQHF. This chain uses TRBV20-1 with TRBJ1-5; D perhaps matches TRBD1 (6 bases). V was pared by 8 bases and J by 5 bases, with 10 bases between. The CDR3 is 11 amino acids. In germline, CDR1 is DFQATT, CDR2 SNEGSKA (reference sequence).

This clone was recorded only once. The chain uses TRBV18 and TRBJ2-4; the match to TRBD2 covers 12 bases. J gave up 3 bases and V 3 bases, and 3 bases lay outside the gene matches. The CDR3 loop spans 16 amino acids. Per the germline V gene, CDR1 is KGHSH and CDR2 is LQKENI. The CDR3 spells CASSPLAGGFKNIQYF. DNA of the CDR3: TGTGCCAGCTCACCCCTAGCGGGGGGGTTCAAAAACATTCAGTACTTC.

The chain recombines TRBV27 with TRBJ1-1; 7 bases match TRBD1. V lost 6 bases and J lost 1; bases outside the gene matches: 11. CDR1 is MNHEY, CDR2 SMNVEV, per germline (reference sequence). This CDR3 has 16 amino acids. The CDR3 is CASSRQGLGSNTEAFF. The DNA of the CDR3 is TGTGCCAGCAGCCGACAGGGATTGGGGTCGAACACTGAAGCTTTCTTT.

Details on this clone: The same CDR3 is also encoded by other DNA sequences in this sample. The chain is built from TRBV5-6 and TRBJ1-1, with TRBD1 as a possible D gene (6 bases). V lost 0 bases and J lost 1, with 7 bases in between. The CDR3 spans 14 residues. CDR1 and CDR2 from the germline V gene are SGHDT and YYEEEE. The CDR3 region has the DNA TGTGCCAGCAGCTTGGGGGGGCGGAACACTGAAGCTTTCTTT. The encoded protein is CASSLGGRNTEAFF. Supplemented by reference TRBV5-6 and TRBJ1-1, the full variable domain reads DAGVTQSPTHLIKTRGQQVTLRCSPKSGHDTVSWYQQALGQGPQFIFQYYEEEERQRGNFPDRFSGHQFPNYSSELNVNALLLGDSALYLCASSLGGRNTEAFFGQGTRLTVV.

In DNA, the CDR3 is TGTGCCAGCAGTGAATTGGAGGGGCGATGGGGTAACTATGGCTACACCTTC. Its translation is CASSELEGRWGNYGYTF. The rearrangement links TRBV6-1 to TRBJ1-2; possibly TRBD1 for D (5 bases). The CDR3 contains 17 residues. Trimming stripped 2 bases from V and 1 base from J, with 17 bases between. CDR1 is MNHNS and CDR2 is SASEGT in the germline V gene.

This chain links TRBV7-3 with TRBJ2-5, with D perhaps matching TRBD1 or TRBD2 (5 bases each). The ends were cut back, 4 bases at V and 5 bases at J, with 20 bases in the middle. CDR3 length: 16 amino acids. The germline gives CDR1 SGHTA, CDR2 FQGTGA. The CDR3 reads CASSYGMAGTGETQYF. In nucleotides, the CDR3 is TGTGCCAGCAGCTATGGGATGGCCGGGACGGGGGAGACCCAGTACTTC.

The J gene is TRBJ2-3, the V gene TRBV5-1, with TRBD1 identical over 12 bases. The CDR3 spans 14 residues. With 2 bases clipped from V and 8 bases from J, the junction kept 3 bases outside the gene matches. CDR1 is SGHRS and CDR2 is YFSETQ in the germline V gene. CDR3 sequence reads: CASSFGTGGITQYF. CDR3 coding DNA: TGCGCCAGCAGCTTTGGGACAGGGGGCATTACGCAGTATTTT.

The chain uses TRBV11-2 and TRBJ2-5; the match to TRBD1 covers 8 bases. Looked up from germline, CDR1 is SGHAT and CDR2 is FQNNGV. Trimming removed 4 bases from V and 4 bases from J; junction bases left unmatched: 5. This CDR3 has 14 amino acids. CDR3 region: CASSSQGTGETQYF. The CDR3 DNA sequence: TGTGCCAGCAGCTCTCAGGGGACAGGAGAGACCCAGTACTTC.

This clone was detected only a few times. The chain links TRBV6-6 to TRBJ2-7; 12 positions match TRBD1. Germline lookup yields CDR1 MNHNY and CDR2 SVGAGI (reference sequence). After removal of 0 bases from V and 6 bases from J, the junction contained 6 bases not matched to a gene. CDR3 length: 16 amino acids. In nucleotides, the CDR3 is TGTGCCAGCAGTTACTCGGGGGACAGGGGGCAATTCGAGCAGTACTTC. This codes for CASSYSGDRGQFEQYF.

In its sample, this clone was seen once. The J gene is TRBJ2-5, the V gene TRBV7-6, with D unclear. Trimming shortened V by 0 bases and J by 4 bases, and 9 bases separated the two germline ends. CDR1 SGHVS and CDR2 FNYEAQ come from the germline V gene. The CDR3 runs 14 residues. Here the CDR3 reads CASSLATWGETQYF. The CDR3 DNA reads as TGTGCCAGCAGCTTAGCAACCTGGGGAGAGACCCAGTACTTC.

The rearrangement joins TRBV7-8 to TRBJ1-1; 7 nucleotides match TRBD1. Losses at the gene ends were 3 bases for V and 0 bases for J; bases not matched to a gene: 4. This CDR3 is built from 15 residues. Germline V gene data show CDR1 as SGHVS and CDR2 as FQNEAQ. The CDR3 sequence: CASSLPTGMNTEAFF. The CDR3 bases are TGTGCCAGCAGCTTGCCGACAGGGATGAACACTGAAGCTTTCTTT. The entire variable domain, with the rest obtained from reference TRBV7-8 and TRBJ1-1, is as follows: GAGVSQSPRYKVAKRGQDVALRCDPISGHVSLFWYQQALGQGPEFLTYFQNEAQLDKSGLPSDRFFAERPEGSVSTLKIQRTQQEDSAVYLCASSLPTGMNTEAFFGQGTRLTVV.

The genes are TRBV7-8 and TRBJ2-1, with 7 nucleotides matching TRBD2. The CDR3 sequence is 16 residues long. J lost 6 bases, V lost 3 bases, and 11 bases had no gene match. Germline CDR1 SGHVS, CDR2 FQNEAQ. Written as DNA, the CDR3 is TGTGCCAGCAGCTTGATACAGCGGGAAGTCGGCAATGAGCAGTTCTTC. Translated, it gives CASSLIQREVGNEQFF.

The gene calls are TRBV11-3 and TRBJ1-1; TRBD1 might be the D (6 bases). Germline V CDR1 and CDR2: SGHNT, YENEEA. V shed 1 base and J shed 11 bases, with 17 bases lying between them. There are 14 residues in the CDR3. This CDR3 is CASSLARGVIGAFF. In DNA, the CDR3 is TGTGCCAGCAGCTTAGCCAGGGGTGTTATCGGGGCTTTCTTT.

The chain employs TRBV5-6 and TRBJ2-7; the match to TRBD2 covers 8 bases. V trimming: 4 bases; J trimming: 0 bases; junction bases outside the gene matches: 9. Germline CDR1 SGHDT, CDR2 YYEEEE. The CDR3 extends over 16 amino acids. CDR3 DNA: TGTGCCAGCAGCAGCACCGGGACTAGGAGCTCCTACGAGCAGTACTTC. It is translated as CASSSTGTRSSYEQYF.

The chain combines TRBV9 with TRBJ1-2, with a tentative D call TRBD1 (6 bases). With 3 bases removed from V and 7 bases from J, the gap between germline ends came to 13 bases. CDR1 is SGDLS and CDR2 is YYNGEE in the germline V gene. The CDR3 is 13 amino acids. The CDR3 DNA sequence: TGTGCCAGCAGCGAGGGAGGGGGGCCTGGCTACACCTTC. It yields the protein CASSEGGGPGYTF.

This clone was detected a few times. The chain has TRBV2 and TRBJ1-4; 10 nucleotides line up with TRBD1. CDR1 is SNHLY, CDR2 FYNNEI, per germline. The CDR3 totals 11 residues. The trim removed 6 bases at V and 13 bases at J, leaving 2 bases unmatched. This chain's CDR3 is CASRDRGRLFF. In nucleotides, the CDR3 is TGTGCCAGCAGGGACAGGGGGAGACTGTTTTTT.

This clone was counted a single time. The rearrangement links TRBV18 to TRBJ1-3; D uncertain. Per germline, CDR1 KGHSH and CDR2 LQKENI. The CDR3 has 13 amino acids. The germline V and J ends were trimmed by 7 bases and 0 bases, with 7 bases remaining between them. The CDR3 protein is CASLMSSGNTIYF. DNA of the CDR3: TGTGCCAGCTTAATGAGCTCTGGAAACACCATATATTTT.

The chain employs TRBV11-2 and TRBJ2-5; D perhaps matches TRBD2 (6 bases). The germline V and J ends were trimmed by 5 bases and 5 bases, with 15 bases remaining between them. CDR1 and CDR2 (germline): SGHAT, FQNNGV. CDR3 length equals 14 residues. The DNA of the CDR3 is TGTGCCAGCAGCCAAGACTCTGGGGGGGAGACCCAGTACTTC. It yields the protein CASSQDSGGETQYF. The whole variable domain, remainder taken from reference TRBV11-2 and TRBJ2-5, is EAGVAQSPRYKIIEKRQSVAFWCNPISGHATLYWYQQILGQGPKLLIQFQNNGVVDDSQLPKDRFSAERLKGVDSTLKIQPAKLEDSAVYLCASSQDSGGETQYFGPGTRLLVL.